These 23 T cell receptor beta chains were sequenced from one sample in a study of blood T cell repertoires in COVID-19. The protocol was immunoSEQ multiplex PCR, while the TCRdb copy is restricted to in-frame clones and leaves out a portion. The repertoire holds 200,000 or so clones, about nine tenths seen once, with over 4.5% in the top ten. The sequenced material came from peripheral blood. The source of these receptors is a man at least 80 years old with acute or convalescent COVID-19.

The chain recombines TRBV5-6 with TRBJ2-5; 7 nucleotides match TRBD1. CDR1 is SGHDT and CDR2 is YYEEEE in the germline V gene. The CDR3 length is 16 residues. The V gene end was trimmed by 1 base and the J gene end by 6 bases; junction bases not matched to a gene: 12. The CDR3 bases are TGTGCCAGCAGCTTGCGACAGGGCGTATTTCAAAAGACCCAGTACTTC. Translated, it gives CASSLRQGVFQKTQYF.

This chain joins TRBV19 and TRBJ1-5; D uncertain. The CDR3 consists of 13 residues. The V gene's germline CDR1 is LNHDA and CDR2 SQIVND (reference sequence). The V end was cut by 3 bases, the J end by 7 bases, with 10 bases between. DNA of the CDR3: TGTGCCAGTAGTATGATGGTGGAGCAGCCCCAGCATTTT. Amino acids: CASSMMVEQPQHF.

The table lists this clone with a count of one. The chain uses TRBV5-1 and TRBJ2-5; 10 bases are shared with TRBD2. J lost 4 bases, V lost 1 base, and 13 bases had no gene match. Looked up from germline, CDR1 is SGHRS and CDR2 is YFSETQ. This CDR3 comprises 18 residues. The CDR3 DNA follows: TGCGCCAGCAGCTTGAGGTGGGCTAGCGGGGGACTCTCAGAGACCCAGTACTTC. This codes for CASSLRWASGGLSETQYF.

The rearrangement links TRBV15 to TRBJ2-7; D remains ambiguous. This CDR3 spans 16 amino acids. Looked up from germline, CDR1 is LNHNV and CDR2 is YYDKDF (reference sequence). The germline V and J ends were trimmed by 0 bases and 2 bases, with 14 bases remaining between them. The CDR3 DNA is TGTGCCACCAGCAGAGAGAGACTGGGTGCGGCCTACGAGCAGTACTTC. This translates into CATSRERLGAAYEQYF. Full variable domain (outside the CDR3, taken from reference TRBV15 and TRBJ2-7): DAMVIQNPRYQVTQFGKPVTLSCSQTLNHNVMYWYQQKSSQAPKLLFHYYDKDFNNEADTPDNFQSRRPNTSFCFLDIRSPGLGDTAMYLCATSRERLGAAYEQYFGPGTRLTVT.

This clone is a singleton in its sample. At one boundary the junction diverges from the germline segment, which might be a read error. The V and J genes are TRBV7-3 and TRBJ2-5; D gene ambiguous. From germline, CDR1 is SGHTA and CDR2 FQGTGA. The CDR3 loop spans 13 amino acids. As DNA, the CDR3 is TGTGCCAGCAGTTTAAGGAGAACGGAGACCCAGTACTTC. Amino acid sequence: CASSLRRTETQYF.

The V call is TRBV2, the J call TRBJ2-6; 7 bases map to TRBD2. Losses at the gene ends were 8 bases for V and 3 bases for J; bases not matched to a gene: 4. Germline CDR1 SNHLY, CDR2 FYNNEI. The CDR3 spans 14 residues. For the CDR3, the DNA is TGTGCCAGCTGCCCGGGGGGTGGGGCCAACGTCCTGACTTTC. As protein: CASCPGGGANVLTF.

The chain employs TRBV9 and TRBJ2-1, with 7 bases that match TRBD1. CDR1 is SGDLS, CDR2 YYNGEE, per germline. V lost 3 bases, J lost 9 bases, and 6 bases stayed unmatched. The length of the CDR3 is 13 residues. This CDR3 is CASSADRTGEQFF. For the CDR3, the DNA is TGTGCCAGCAGCGCGGACAGGACAGGTGAGCAGTTCTTC.

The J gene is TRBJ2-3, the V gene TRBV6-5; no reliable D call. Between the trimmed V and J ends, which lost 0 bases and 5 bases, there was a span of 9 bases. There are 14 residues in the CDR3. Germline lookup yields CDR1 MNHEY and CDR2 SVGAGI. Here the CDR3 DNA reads TGTGCCAGCAGTTACTCGATTCGGGTAGATACGCAGTATTTT. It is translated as CASSYSIRVDTQYF.

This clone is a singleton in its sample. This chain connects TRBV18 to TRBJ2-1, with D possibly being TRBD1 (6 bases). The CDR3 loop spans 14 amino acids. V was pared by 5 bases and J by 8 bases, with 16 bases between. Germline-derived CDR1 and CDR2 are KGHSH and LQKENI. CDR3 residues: CASSSQPKGDEQFF. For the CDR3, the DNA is TGTGCCAGCTCATCCCAGCCCAAGGGGGATGAGCAGTTCTTC.

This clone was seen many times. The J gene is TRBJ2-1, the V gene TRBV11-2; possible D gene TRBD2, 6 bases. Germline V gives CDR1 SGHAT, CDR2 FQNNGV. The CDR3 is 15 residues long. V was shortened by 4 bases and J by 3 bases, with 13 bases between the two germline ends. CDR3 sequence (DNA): TGTGCCAGCAGCTCCGGACTACGCCTCTACAATGAGCAGTTCTTC. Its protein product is CASSSGLRLYNEQFF.

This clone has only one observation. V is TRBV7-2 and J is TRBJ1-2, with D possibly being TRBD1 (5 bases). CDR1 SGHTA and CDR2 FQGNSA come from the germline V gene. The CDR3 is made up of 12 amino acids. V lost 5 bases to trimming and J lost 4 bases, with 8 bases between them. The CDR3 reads CASSRQSYGYTF. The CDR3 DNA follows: TGTGCCAGCAGCAGACAGAGCTATGGCTACACCTTC.

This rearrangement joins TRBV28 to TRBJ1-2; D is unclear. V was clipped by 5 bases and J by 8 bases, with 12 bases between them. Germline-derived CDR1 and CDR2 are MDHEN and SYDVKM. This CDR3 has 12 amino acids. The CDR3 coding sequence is TGTGCCAGCAGTCCCCTTATACAGGGCTACACCTTC. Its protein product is CASSPLIQGYTF.

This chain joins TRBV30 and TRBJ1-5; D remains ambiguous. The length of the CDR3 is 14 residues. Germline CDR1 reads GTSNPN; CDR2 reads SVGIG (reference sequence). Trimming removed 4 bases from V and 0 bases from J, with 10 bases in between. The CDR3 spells CAWKYQNSNQPQHF. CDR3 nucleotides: TGTGCCTGGAAGTACCAGAATAGCAATCAGCCCCAGCATTTT.

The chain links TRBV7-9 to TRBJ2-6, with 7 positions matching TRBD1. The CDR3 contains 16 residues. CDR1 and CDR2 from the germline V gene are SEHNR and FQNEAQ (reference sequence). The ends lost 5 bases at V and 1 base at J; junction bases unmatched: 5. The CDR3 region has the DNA TGTGCCAGCAGCCGGGGACAGCCTTCTGGGGCCAACGTCCTGACTTTC. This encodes CASSRGQPSGANVLTF.

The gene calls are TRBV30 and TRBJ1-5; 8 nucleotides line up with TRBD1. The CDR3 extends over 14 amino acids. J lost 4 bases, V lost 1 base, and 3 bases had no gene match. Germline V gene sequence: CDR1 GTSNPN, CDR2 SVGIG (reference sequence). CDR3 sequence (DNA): TGTGCCTGGAGTGACGGGACAGGAAATCAGCCCCAGCATTTT. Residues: CAWSDGTGNQPQHF.

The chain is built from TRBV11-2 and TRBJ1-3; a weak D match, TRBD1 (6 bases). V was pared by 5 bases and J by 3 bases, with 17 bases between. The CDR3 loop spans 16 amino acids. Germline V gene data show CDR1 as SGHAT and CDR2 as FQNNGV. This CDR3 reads CASSPPFTGFGNTIYF. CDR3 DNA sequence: TGTGCCAGCAGCCCACCCTTCACAGGGTTTGGAAACACCATATATTTT.

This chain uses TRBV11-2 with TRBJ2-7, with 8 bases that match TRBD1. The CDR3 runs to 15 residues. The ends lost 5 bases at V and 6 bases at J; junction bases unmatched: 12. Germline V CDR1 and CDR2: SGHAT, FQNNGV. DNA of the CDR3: TGTGCCAGCAGCGCCGGGACAGGACGGATGTTCGAGCAGTACTTC. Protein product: CASSAGTGRMFEQYF.

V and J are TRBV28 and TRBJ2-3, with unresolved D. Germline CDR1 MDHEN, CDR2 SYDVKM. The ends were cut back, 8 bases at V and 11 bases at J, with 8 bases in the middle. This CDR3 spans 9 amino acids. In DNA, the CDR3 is TGTGCCAGCTCAGGCCAGCAGTATTTT. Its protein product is CASSGQQYF.

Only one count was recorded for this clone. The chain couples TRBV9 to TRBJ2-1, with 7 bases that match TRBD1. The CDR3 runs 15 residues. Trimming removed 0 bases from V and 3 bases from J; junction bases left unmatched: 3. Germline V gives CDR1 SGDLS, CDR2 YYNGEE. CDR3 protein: CASSVGGTVYNEQFF. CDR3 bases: TGTGCCAGCAGCGTAGGAGGGACAGTCTACAATGAGCAGTTCTTC.

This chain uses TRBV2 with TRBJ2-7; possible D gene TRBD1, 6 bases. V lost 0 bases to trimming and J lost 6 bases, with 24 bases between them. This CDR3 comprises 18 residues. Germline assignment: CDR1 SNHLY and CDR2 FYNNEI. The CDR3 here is CASSEARPTGYQFGEQYV. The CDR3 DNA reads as TGTGCCAGCAGTGAAGCCCGGCCGACAGGCTACCAATTCGGCGAGCAGTACGTC.

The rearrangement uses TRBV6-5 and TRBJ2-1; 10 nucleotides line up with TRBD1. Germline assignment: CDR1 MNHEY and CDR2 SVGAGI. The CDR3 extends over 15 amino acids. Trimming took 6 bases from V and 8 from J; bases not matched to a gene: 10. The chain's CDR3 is CASRSTGTGEHEQFF. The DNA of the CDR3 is TGTGCCAGCAGGTCGACCGGGACAGGGGAACATGAGCAGTTCTTC.

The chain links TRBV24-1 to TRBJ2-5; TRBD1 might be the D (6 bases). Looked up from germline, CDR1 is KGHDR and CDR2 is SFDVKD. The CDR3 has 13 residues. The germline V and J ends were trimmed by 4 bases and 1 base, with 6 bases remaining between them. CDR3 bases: TGTGCCACCAGTGAGGGGGCCCAAGAGACCCAGTACTTC. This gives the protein CATSEGAQETQYF.

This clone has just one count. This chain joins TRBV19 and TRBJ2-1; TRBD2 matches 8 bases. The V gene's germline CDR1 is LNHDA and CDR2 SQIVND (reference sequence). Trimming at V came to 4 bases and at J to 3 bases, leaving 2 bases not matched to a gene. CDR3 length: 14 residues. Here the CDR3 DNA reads TGTGCCAGTAGTAGGGCGGGAGGCTACAATGAGCAGTTCTTC. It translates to CASSRAGGYNEQFF.